Listed here are 26 T cell receptor beta chains from one sample, sequenced in a study of beta chain features in type 1 diabetes (dated by TCRdb to 2016 to 2019). Receptor amplification or capture employed the immunoSEQ multiplex PCR assay. The entire amount of isolated RNA was reverse transcribed using the High Capacity cDNA Reverse Transcription Kit, so the sequenced TCRB transcripts were expressed ones. The clones in this table, taken by TCRdb from immuneACCESS, are in-frame only. Not every clone is retained; where verified, under half of the shortfall comes from an unresolved V gene, and the cause of the rest is unknown. The sample contains tens of thousands of clones, 49% of them found a single time. The ten largest make up 0.7% of the sample. These receptors' targets are unknown. Study-wide conclusions, independent of this receptor: In all four CD4+ subsets, TCRB CDR3 length was moderately but significantly shorter in type 1 diabetes patients.

Material: central memory CD4+ T cells from blood. Source of these receptors: a man aged 25-45 years with type 1 diabetes.

The chain has TRBV10-3 and TRBJ1-4; TRBD1 matches 8 bases. The CDR3 sequence is 16 residues long. Looked up from germline, CDR1 is ENHRY and CDR2 is SYGVKD. The trim removed 6 bases at V and 0 bases at J, leaving 6 bases unmatched. As DNA, the CDR3 is TGTGCCATCAGCGATTCACAGGGGGCAACTAATGAAAAACTGTTTTTT. Translating it yields CAISDSQGATNEKLFF.

The DNA for the CDR3 is TGTGCCAGCAGCTATCCGGGACAGGGAGCAGCAGCTTTCTTT. It specifies CASSYPGQGAAAFF. The V and J genes are TRBV6-1 and TRBJ1-1, with 9 bases that match TRBD1. In germline, CDR1 is MNHNS, CDR2 SASEGT. The J segment lost 10 bases and the V segment lost 6 bases, leaving 12 bases of the junction unmatched. The CDR3 spans 14 residues.

V usage is TRBV9 and J usage is TRBJ2-3, with D possibly being TRBD2 (6 bases). The CDR3 runs to 14 residues. V was cut by 3 bases and J by 4 bases, with 12 bases left in between. Germline-derived CDR1 and CDR2 are SGDLS and YYNGEE. The CDR3 reads CASSARLGADTQYF. CDR3 in DNA: TGTGCCAGCAGCGCCCGACTAGGGGCAGATACGCAGTATTTT.

The V call is TRBV2, the J call TRBJ1-1; D is ambiguous. CDR1 and CDR2 (germline): SNHLY, FYNNEI. V lost 9 bases, J lost 7 bases, and 18 bases lay in between. CDR3 size: 13 residues. The CDR3 loop reads CASPGHNGGEAFF. For the CDR3, the DNA is TGTGCCAGTCCGGGCCACAACGGAGGTGAAGCTTTCTTT.

The table lists this clone with a few counts. V and J are TRBV7-7 and TRBJ2-5; D perhaps matches TRBD2 (6 bases). The V end lost 1 base, the J end lost 2 bases, and 11 bases lay between the germline ends. Per germline, CDR1 SSHAT and CDR2 FNYEAQ (reference sequence). This CDR3 is 15 amino acids long. The CDR3 region is CASSLGGGGQETQYF. DNA for the CDR3: TGTGCCAGCAGCTTAGGTGGGGGAGGACAAGAGACCCAGTACTTC.

This chain links TRBV5-1 with TRBJ1-5, with TRBD1 identical over 7 bases. The CDR3 totals 18 residues. V shed 4 bases and J 1 base; nucleotides not matched to a gene: 14. Germline assignment: CDR1 SGHRS and CDR2 YFSETQ. Written as DNA, the CDR3 is TGCGCCAGCAGCCCGGATCCCGGGACAGCCTTCAGCAATCAGCCCCAGCATTTT. Residues: CASSPDPGTAFSNQPQHF. The full variable domain, in which reference TRBV5-1 and TRBJ1-5 provide the parts outside the CDR3, is KAGVTQTPRYLIKTRGQQVTLSCSPISGHRSVSWYQQTPGQGLQFLFEYFSETQRNKGNFPGRFSGRQFSNSRSEMNVSTLELGDSALYLCASSPDPGTAFSNQPQHFGDGTRLSIL.

In its sample, this clone was seen a few times. The V gene is TRBV7-9, the J gene TRBJ2-7, with no clear D. This CDR3 region has 13 residues. CDR1 and CDR2 from the germline V gene are SEHNR and FQNEAQ (reference sequence). The V end was cut by 1 base, the J end by 5 bases, with 9 bases between. The chain's CDR3 is CASSLDAGDEQYF. For the CDR3, the DNA is TGTGCCAGCAGCTTAGATGCCGGAGACGAGCAGTACTTC. Using reference TRBV7-9 and TRBJ2-7 for the parts outside the CDR3, the full variable domain is DTGVSQNPRHKITKRGQNVTFRCDPISEHNRLYWYRQTLGQGPEFLTYFQNEAQLEKSRLLSDRFSAERPKGSFSTLEIQRTEQGDSAMYLCASSLDAGDEQYFGPGTRLTVT.

V is TRBV2 and J is TRBJ2-1; D gene ambiguous. Trimming took off 0 bases at V and 5 bases at J, with 8 bases between the two ends. This CDR3 contains 14 residues. In germline, CDR1 is SNHLY, CDR2 FYNNEI. CDR3 sequence (DNA): TGTGCCAGCAGTGAAGCAACAGTACACAATGAGCAGTTCTTC. Its protein product is CASSEATVHNEQFF.

A few counts support this clone. V is TRBV5-6 and J is TRBJ2-7, with 8 bases aligning to TRBD1. CDR1 is SGHDT, CDR2 YYEEEE, per germline. The CDR3 covers 16 residues. V shed 5 bases and J 3 bases; nucleotides not matched to a gene: 13. The DNA of the CDR3 is TGTGCCAGCAGAAACTACCGGGACAGGAAATTCTACGAGCAGTACTTC. This codes for CASRNYRDRKFYEQYF.

The chain employs TRBV5-1 and TRBJ2-5; possible D gene TRBD1, 5 bases. Per the germline V gene, CDR1 is SGHRS and CDR2 is YFSETQ. The CDR3 length is 15 residues. Trimming pared 1 base from V and 0 bases from J, leaving 10 bases between. The CDR3, as DNA: TGCGCCAGCAGCTTGTTAAGGGGCGACCAAGAGACCCAGTACTTC. Residues: CASSLLRGDQETQYF.

The genes are TRBV11-3 and TRBJ2-2; 9 nucleotides match TRBD1. The CDR3 consists of 14 residues. The germline CDR1 and CDR2 sequences are SGHNT and YENEEA. Germline trimming cut 5 bases from V and 7 bases from J; bases unmatched to any gene: 5. The CDR3 sequence: CASSLGQGSGELFF. The CDR3 DNA reads as TGTGCCAGCAGCCTAGGACAGGGGAGCGGGGAGCTGTTTTTT.

The chain has TRBV11-2 and TRBJ1-1; D may be TRBD1 (6 bases). The V gene lost 5 bases and the J gene lost 5 bases, with 12 bases spanning the gap. The CDR3 length is 13 residues. Germline CDR1 is SGHAT and CDR2 is FQNNGV. CDR3 bases: TGTGCCAGCAGCCCAGGGACAAGGACTGAAGCTTTCTTT. Amino acids: CASSPGTRTEAFF.

The gene calls are TRBV7-9 and TRBJ2-7; TRBD2 matches at 9 bases. V shed 0 bases and J 6 bases; nucleotides not matched to a gene: 6. This CDR3 contains 15 residues. The germline V gene encodes CDR1 SEHNR and CDR2 FQNEAQ (reference sequence). The DNA of the CDR3 is TGTGCCAGCAGCTTAGCGAGCGGGGGGACGGGCGAGCAGTACTTC. Residues: CASSLASGGTGEQYF.

The chain employs TRBV5-6 and TRBJ1-1; 7 bases line up with TRBD1. This CDR3 comprises 14 residues. From germline, CDR1 is SGHDT and CDR2 YYEEEE. After removal of 5 bases from V and 2 bases from J, the junction contained 6 bases not matched to a gene. CDR3 DNA: TGTGCCAGCAGAAGACAGGGTTTTAACACTGAAGCTTTCTTT. This sequence encodes CASRRQGFNTEAFF.

This clone was counted only a few times. V gene TRBV5-4 combines with J gene TRBJ2-3; 8 bases fit TRBD1. The ends lost 2 bases at V and 5 bases at J; junction bases unmatched: 1. The germline gives CDR1 SGHNT, CDR2 YYREEE (reference sequence). This CDR3 comprises 13 residues. The CDR3 DNA reads TGTGCCAGCAGCTTACAGGGGGAAGATACGCAGTATTTT. Residues: CASSLQGEDTQYF.

The CDR3 reads CASNPGGLAGELFF. CDR3 nucleotides: TGTGCCAGCAATCCAGGGGGCCTGGCCGGGGAGCTGTTTTTT. V usage is TRBV9 and J usage is TRBJ2-2, with 8 nucleotides matching TRBD1. The CDR3 has 14 amino acids. The germline CDR1 and CDR2 sequences are SGDLS and YYNGEE. V was clipped by 6 bases and J by 6 bases; unmatched bases: 7.

This clone was seen only once. J is TRBJ2-1 and V is TRBV30; 11 bases match TRBD2. Trimming at V came to 1 base and at J to 0 bases, leaving 17 bases not matched to a gene. The CDR3 contains 21 residues. The germline gives CDR1 GTSNPN, CDR2 SVGIG (reference sequence). CDR3 residues: CAWSGGLWTSGSLSSYNEQFF. The CDR3 DNA follows: TGTGCCTGGAGTGGGGGCTTGTGGACTAGCGGGTCTCTGAGCTCCTACAATGAGCAGTTCTTC. Based on the CDR3 plus reference TRBV30 and TRBJ2-1, the full variable domain is SQTIHQWPATLVQPVGSPLSLECTVEGTSNPNLYWYRQAAGRGLQLLFYSVGIGQISSEVPQNLSASRPQDRQFILSSKKLLLSDSGFYLCAWSGGLWTSGSLSSYNEQFFGPGTRLTVL.

V gene TRBV6-5 combines with J gene TRBJ1-6; D gene ambiguous. Germline V CDR1 and CDR2: MNHEY, SVGAGI. The CDR3 runs to 16 residues. Trimming shortened V by 2 bases and J by 7 bases, and 15 bases separated the two germline ends. CDR3 amino acids: CASSYRGLGENSPLHF. The CDR3 DNA reads TGTGCCAGCAGTTACCGGGGATTGGGTGAGAATTCACCCCTCCACTTT.

V gene TRBV11-2 combines with J gene TRBJ2-1; 7 bases agree with TRBD1. The CDR3 covers 19 residues. V lost 6 bases and J lost 7; bases outside the gene matches: 24. Germline lookup yields CDR1 SGHAT and CDR2 FQNNGV. The CDR3 nucleotides are TGTGCCAGCAGACGACCTTGGGGTTTTGCCGAGACAGGGAATAATGAGCAGTTCTTC. Its protein product is CASRRPWGFAETGNNEQFF.

V is TRBV10-1 and J is TRBJ1-2; TRBD1 matches at 8 bases. V trimming: 0 bases; J trimming: 8 bases; junction bases outside the gene matches: 5. The CDR3 has 14 amino acids. Germline V CDR1 and CDR2: WNHNN, SYGVQD (reference sequence). Here the CDR3 reads CASSESRTGRGYTF. Here the CDR3 DNA reads TGCGCCAGCAGTGAGTCCCGGACAGGGCGCGGCTACACCTTC.

Written as DNA, the CDR3 is TGTGCCAGCAGTTACTTAAGCGGGAGCCGCTACAATGAGCAGTTCTTC. Translated: CASSYLSGSRYNEQFF. V gene TRBV6-5 combines with J gene TRBJ2-1; 8 bases map to TRBD2. The CDR3 spans 16 residues. The V and J ends lost 1 base and 3 bases, in that order; junction bases with no gene match: 5. Germline CDR1 reads MNHEY; CDR2 reads SVGAGI.

This sequence joins TRBV6-1 and TRBJ2-7, with TRBD1 as a possible D gene (6 bases). Trimming shortened V by 7 bases and J by 2 bases, and 12 bases separated the two germline ends. The CDR3 loop spans 13 amino acids. Germline loops: CDR1 MNHNS, CDR2 SASEGT. The CDR3 DNA reads as TGTGCCAGCATGAGCGGACAGACCTACGAGCAGTACTTC. Protein sequence: CASMSGQTYEQYF.

The CDR3 spells CASSWEGRSNQGNQPQHF. The CDR3 nucleotides are TGTGCCAGCAGCTGGGAGGGGCGCAGTAATCAAGGCAATCAGCCCCAGCATTTT. The chain recombines TRBV5-5 with TRBJ1-5, with D possibly TRBD1 on 5 matching bases. The CDR3 extends over 18 amino acids. CDR1 and CDR2 from the germline V gene are SGHKS and YYEKEE (reference sequence). V lost 3 bases and J 2 bases, leaving 21 bases between the germline ends. Together with reference TRBV5-5 and TRBJ1-5, the CDR3 gives the full variable domain: DAGVTQSPTHLIKTRGQQVTLRCSPISGHKSVSWYQQVLGQGPQFIFQYYEKEERGRGNFPDRFSARQFPNYSSELNVNALLLGDSALYLCASSWEGRSNQGNQPQHFGDGTRLSIL.

The gene calls are TRBV7-9 and TRBJ2-7; D is perhaps TRBD1 (5 bases). Germline lookup yields CDR1 SEHNR and CDR2 FQNEAQ (reference sequence). With 2 bases removed from V and 5 bases from J, the gap between germline ends came to 13 bases. The CDR3 spans 14 residues. The chain's CDR3 is CASSLWQGLHEQYF. CDR3 bases: TGTGCCAGCAGCTTATGGCAGGGCCTCCACGAGCAGTACTTC.

The CDR3 is CASSPGVASQETQYF. In DNA form, the CDR3 reads TGTGCCAGCAGCCCCGGGGTGGCGAGTCAAGAGACCCAGTACTTC. The J gene is TRBJ2-5, the V gene TRBV11-2; weak D call: TRBD2 (5 bases). V shed 5 bases and J shed 2 bases, with 15 bases lying between them. CDR1 and CDR2 from the germline V gene are SGHAT and FQNNGV. The CDR3 is 15 residues long.

The rearrangement links TRBV19 to TRBJ2-3, with D hard to call. This CDR3 has 13 amino acids. Germline loops: CDR1 LNHDA, CDR2 SQIVND (reference sequence). Trimming stripped 1 base from V and 5 bases from J, with 7 bases between. The CDR3 region is CASSIGTRDTQYF. The DNA for the CDR3 is TGTGCCAGTAGTATAGGCACGAGAGATACGCAGTATTTT.